This entry lists 2 T cell receptor beta chains sequenced from one sample in a study of blood T cell repertoires in COVID-19. Data came from immunoSEQ multiplex PCR; TCRdb stores just in-frame clones and leaves some out. The table lists fewer than 350,000 clones, less than 90% of them singletons, with around 13% in the top ten. The sample consisted of peripheral blood. These TCRs come from a woman in her 70s with COVID-19, enrolled during active disease.

The rearrangement uses TRBV7-2 and TRBJ1-1; D is undetermined. The germline V gene has CDR1 SGHTA and CDR2 FQGNSA. V lost 0 bases and J lost 1, with 6 bases in between. The CDR3 covers 14 residues. CDR3 region: CASSLAAGNTEAFF. CDR3 in DNA: TGTGCCAGCAGCTTAGCGGCAGGGAACACTGAAGCTTTCTTT.

The chain links TRBV7-2 to TRBJ1-1; no clear D gene. CDR1 and CDR2 from the germline V gene are SGHTA and FQGNSA. This CDR3 comprises 11 residues. V was cut by 3 bases and J by 3 bases, with 2 bases left in between. The CDR3 DNA is TGTGCCAGCAGCTTCTACACTGAAGCTTTCTTT. As protein: CASSFYTEAFF.